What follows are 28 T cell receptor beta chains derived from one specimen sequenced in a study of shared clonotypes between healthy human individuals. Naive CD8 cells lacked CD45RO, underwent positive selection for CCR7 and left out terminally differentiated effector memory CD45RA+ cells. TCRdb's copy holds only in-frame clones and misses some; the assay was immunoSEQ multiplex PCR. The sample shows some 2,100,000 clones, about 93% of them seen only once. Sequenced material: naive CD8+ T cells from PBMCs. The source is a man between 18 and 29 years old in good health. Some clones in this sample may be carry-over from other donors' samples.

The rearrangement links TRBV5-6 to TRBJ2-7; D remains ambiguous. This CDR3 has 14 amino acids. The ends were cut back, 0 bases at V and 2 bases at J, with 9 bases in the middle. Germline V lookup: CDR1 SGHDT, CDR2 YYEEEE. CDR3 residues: CASSLEGRTYEQYF. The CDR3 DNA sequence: TGTGCCAGCAGCTTGGAAGGCCGGACCTACGAGCAGTACTTC.

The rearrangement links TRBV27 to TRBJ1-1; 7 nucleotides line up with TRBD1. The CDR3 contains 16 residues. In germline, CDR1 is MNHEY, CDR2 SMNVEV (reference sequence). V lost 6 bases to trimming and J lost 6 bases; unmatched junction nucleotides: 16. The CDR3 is CASRRTVGAGGPEAFF. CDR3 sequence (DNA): TGTGCCAGCAGACGGACGGTCGGGGCAGGGGGACCTGAAGCTTTCTTT.

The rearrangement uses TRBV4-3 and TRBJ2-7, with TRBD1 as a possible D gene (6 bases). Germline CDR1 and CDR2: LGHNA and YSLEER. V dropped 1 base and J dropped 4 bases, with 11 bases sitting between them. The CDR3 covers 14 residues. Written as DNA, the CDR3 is TGCGCCAGCAGCCAAGGTAGGGGGATGTACGAGCAGTACTTC. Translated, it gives CASSQGRGMYEQYF.

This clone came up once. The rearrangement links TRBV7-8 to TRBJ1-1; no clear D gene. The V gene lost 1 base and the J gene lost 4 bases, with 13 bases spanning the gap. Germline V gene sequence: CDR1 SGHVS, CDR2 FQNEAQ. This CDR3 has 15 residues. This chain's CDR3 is CASSLVNTGGTEAFF. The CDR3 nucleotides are TGTGCCAGCAGCTTAGTCAATACGGGAGGCACTGAAGCTTTCTTT.

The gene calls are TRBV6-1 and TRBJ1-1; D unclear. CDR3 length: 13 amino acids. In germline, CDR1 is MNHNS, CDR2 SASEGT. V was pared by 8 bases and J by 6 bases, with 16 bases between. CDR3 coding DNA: TGTGCCAGCTTGAACCAGGATAAGTCTGAAGCTTTCTTT. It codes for CASLNQDKSEAFF.

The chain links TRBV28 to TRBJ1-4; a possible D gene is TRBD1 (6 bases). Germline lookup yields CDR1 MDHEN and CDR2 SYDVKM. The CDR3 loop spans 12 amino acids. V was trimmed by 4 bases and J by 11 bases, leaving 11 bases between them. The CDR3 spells CASSWGASKLFF. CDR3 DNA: TGTGCCAGCAGTTGGGGGGCATCGAAACTGTTTTTT.

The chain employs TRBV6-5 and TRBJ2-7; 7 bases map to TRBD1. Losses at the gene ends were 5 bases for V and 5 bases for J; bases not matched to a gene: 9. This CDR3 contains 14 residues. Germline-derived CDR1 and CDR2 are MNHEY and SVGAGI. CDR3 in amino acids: CASSPTGPGHEQYF. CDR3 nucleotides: TGTGCCAGCAGTCCGACAGGGCCAGGCCACGAGCAGTACTTC.

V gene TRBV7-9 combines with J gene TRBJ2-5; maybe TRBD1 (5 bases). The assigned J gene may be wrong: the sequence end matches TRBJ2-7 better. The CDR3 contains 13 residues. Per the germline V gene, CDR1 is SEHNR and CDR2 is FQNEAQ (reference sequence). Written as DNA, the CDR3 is TGTGCCAGCAGCTTGGACATCACCTACGAGCAGTACTTC. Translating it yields CASSLDITYEQYF.

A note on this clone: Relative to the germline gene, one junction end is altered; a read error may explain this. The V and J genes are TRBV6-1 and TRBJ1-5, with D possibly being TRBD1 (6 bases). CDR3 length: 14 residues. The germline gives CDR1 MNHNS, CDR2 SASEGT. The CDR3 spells CASSAPKGGFRGDF. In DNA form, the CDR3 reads TGTGCCAGCAGTGCCCCGAAGGGGGGTTTCCGGGGGGATTTT.

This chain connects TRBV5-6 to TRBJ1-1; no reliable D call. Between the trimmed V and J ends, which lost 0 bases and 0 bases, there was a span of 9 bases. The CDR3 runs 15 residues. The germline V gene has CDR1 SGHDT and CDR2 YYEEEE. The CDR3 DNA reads TGTGCCAGCAGCTTGGCCGGCAGGATGAACACTGAAGCTTTCTTT. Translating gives CASSLAGRMNTEAFF. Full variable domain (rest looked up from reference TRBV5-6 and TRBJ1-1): DAGVTQSPTHLIKTRGQQVTLRCSPKSGHDTVSWYQQALGQGPQFIFQYYEEEERQRGNFPDRFSGHQFPNYSSELNVNALLLGDSALYLCASSLAGRMNTEAFFGQGTRLTVV.

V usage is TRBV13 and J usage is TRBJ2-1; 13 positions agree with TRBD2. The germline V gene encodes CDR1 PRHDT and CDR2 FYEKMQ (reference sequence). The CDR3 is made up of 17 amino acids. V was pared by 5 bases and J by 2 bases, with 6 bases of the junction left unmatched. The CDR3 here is CASSPRLAGGPYNEQFF. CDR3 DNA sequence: TGTGCCAGCAGCCCAAGACTAGCGGGAGGCCCCTACAATGAGCAGTTCTTC.

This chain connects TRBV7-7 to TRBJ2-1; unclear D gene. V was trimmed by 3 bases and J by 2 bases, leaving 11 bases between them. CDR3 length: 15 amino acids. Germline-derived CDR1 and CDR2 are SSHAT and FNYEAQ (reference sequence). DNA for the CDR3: TGTGCCAGCAGCTTTGCCCTGGGCCCCTACAATGAGCAGTTCTTC. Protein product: CASSFALGPYNEQFF.

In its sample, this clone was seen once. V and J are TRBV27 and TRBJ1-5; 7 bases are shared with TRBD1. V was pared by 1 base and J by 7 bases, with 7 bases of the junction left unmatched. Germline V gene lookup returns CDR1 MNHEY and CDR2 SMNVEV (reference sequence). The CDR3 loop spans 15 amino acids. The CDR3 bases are TGTGCCAGCAGTTTATACACAGGGGCGGGACAGCCCCAGCATTTT. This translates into CASSLYTGAGQPQHF.

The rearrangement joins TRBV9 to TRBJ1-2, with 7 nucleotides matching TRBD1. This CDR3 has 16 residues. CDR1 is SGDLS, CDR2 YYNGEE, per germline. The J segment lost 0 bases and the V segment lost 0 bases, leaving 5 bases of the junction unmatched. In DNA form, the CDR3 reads TGTGCCAGCAGCGTAGGTTGGGACAGAGCTAACTATGGCTACACCTTC. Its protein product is CASSVGWDRANYGYTF.

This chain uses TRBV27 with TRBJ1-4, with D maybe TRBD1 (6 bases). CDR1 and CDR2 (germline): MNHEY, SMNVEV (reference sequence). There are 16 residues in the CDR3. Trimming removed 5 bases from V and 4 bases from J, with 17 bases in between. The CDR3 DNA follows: TGTGCCAGCAGTCCCATCCCCCGCAGGGGTAATGAAAAACTGTTTTTT. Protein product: CASSPIPRRGNEKLFF.

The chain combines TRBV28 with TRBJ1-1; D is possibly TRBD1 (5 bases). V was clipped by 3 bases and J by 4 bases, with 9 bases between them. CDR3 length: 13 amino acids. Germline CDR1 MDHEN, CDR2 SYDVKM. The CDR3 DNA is TGTGCCAGCAGTTTGGGGGTTAGCACTGAAGCTTTCTTT. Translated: CASSLGVSTEAFF.

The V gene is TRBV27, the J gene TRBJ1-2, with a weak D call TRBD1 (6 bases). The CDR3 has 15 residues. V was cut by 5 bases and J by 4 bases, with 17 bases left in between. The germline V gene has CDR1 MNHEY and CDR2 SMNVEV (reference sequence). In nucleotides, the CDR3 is TGTGCCAGCAGTCCTAGGGGGAGCGGAGGCTATGGCTACACCTTC. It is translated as CASSPRGSGGYGYTF.

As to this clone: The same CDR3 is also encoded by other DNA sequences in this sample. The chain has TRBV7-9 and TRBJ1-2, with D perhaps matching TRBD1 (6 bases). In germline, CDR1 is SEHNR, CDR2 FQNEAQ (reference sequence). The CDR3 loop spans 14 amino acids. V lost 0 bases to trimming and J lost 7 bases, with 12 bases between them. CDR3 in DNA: TGTGCCAGCAGCTTAGCGGCAGGGGAAGGTGGCTACACCTTC. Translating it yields CASSLAAGEGGYTF.

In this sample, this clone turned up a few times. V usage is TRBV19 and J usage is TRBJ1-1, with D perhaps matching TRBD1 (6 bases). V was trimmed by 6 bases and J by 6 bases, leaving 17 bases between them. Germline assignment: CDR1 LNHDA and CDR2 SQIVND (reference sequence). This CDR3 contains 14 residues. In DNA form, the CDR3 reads TGTGCCAGTAGGCTGACAGGATCCCCTGCTGAAGCTTTCTTT. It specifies CASRLTGSPAEAFF.

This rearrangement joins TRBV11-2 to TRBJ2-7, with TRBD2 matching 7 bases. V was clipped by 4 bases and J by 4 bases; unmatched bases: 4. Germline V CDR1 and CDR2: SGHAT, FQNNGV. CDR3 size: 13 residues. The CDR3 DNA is TGTGCCAGCAGCTGGGGGGGAGGATACGAGCAGTACTTC. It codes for CASSWGGGYEQYF.

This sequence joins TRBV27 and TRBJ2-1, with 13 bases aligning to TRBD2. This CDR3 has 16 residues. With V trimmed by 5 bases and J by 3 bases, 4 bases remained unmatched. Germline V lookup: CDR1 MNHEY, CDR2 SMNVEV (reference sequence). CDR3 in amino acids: CASSPTSGRDYNEQFF. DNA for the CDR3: TGTGCCAGCAGTCCCACTAGCGGGAGGGACTACAATGAGCAGTTCTTC.

The CDR3 DNA sequence: TGTGCCAGCAGTTACGCCGGGGAGCTGTTTTTT. As protein: CASSYAGELFF. The J gene is TRBJ2-2, the V gene TRBV6-6; no clear D gene. Germline V lookup: CDR1 MNHNY, CDR2 SVGAGI (reference sequence). The CDR3 loop spans 11 amino acids. V was trimmed by 2 bases and J by 6 bases, leaving 1 base between them.

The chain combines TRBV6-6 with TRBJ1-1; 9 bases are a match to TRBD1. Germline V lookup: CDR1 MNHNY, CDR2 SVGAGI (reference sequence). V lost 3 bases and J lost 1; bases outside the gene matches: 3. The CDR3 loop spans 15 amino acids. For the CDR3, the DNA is TGTGCCAGCAGTTATATGGGACAGGGGAACACTGAAGCTTTCTTT. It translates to CASSYMGQGNTEAFF.

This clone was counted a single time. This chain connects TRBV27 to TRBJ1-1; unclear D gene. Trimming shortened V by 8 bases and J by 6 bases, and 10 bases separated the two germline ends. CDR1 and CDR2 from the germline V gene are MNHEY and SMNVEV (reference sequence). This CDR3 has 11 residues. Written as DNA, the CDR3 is TGTGCCAGCCGTATGGGGTCTGAAGCTTTCTTT. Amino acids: CASRMGSEAFF.

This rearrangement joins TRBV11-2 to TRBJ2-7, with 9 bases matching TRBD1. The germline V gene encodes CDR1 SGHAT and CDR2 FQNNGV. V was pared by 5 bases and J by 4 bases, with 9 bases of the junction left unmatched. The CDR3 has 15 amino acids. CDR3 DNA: TGTGCCAGCAGCGCCGATCCCGGGACAGGGTACGAGCAGTACTTC. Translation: CASSADPGTGYEQYF. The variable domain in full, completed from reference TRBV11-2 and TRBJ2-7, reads EAGVAQSPRYKIIEKRQSVAFWCNPISGHATLYWYQQILGQGPKLLIQFQNNGVVDDSQLPKDRFSAERLKGVDSTLKIQPAKLEDSAVYLCASSADPGTGYEQYFGPGTRLTVT.

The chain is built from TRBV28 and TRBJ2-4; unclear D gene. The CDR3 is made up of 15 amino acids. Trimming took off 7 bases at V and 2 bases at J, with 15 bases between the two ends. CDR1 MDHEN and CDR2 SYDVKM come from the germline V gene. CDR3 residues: CASTTPLISKNIQYF. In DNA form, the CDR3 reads TGTGCCAGCACCACACCCCTTATCTCCAAAAACATTCAGTACTTC.

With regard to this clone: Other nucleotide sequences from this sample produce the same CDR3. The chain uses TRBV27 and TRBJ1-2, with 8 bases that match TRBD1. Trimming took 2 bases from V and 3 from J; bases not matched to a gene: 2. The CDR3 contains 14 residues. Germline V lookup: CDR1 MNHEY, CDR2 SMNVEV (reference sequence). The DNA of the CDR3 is TGTGCCAGCAGTTTAGACAGGGGCGACTATGGCTACACCTTC. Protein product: CASSLDRGDYGYTF.

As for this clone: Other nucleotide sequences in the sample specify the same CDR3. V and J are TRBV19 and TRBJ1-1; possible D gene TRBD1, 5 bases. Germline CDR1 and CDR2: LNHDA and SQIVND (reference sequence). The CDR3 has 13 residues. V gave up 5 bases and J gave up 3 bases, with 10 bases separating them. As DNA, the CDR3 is TGTGCCAGTAGTTATCGGGGGGACACTGAAGCTTTCTTT. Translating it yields CASSYRGDTEAFF.